These 23 T cell receptor beta chains came from one sample sequenced in a study of T cell repertoires in cytomegalovirus infection. No antigen is known for these receptors. TCRdb ran MiXCR on the reads and lists one entry per CDR3 protein. The sample lists roughly 170,000 distinct CDR3 sequences, about a fifth occurring once. This specimen consisted of CD8+ T cells from cultured PBMCs, obtained from culture after CMV antigen stimulation. Every receptor here comes from a human donor in good health (CMV status not recorded). Some clones in this sample may be carry-over from other donors' samples.

This clonotype was picked up a small number of times. The genes are TRBV7-8 and TRBJ2-5; no reliable D call. V shed 1 base and J shed 9 bases, with 9 bases lying between them. This CDR3 region has 12 residues. CDR1 is SGHVS and CDR2 is FQNEAQ in the germline V gene. The CDR3 DNA follows: TGTGCCAGCAGCTTAGGGGCAAGGGCCCAGTACTTC. This codes for CASSLGARAQYF.

The chain employs TRBV5-5 and TRBJ1-6; D is uncertain. Germline V lookup: CDR1 SGHKS, CDR2 YYEKEE (reference sequence). The CDR3 totals 17 residues. V lost 2 bases, J lost 0 bases, and 12 bases lay in between. This CDR3 reads CASSLLDGSSYNSPLHF. The CDR3, as DNA: TGTGCCAGCAGCTTACTCGACGGAAGCTCCTATAATTCACCCCTCCACTTT.

The chain recombines TRBV12-3 or TRBV12-4 with TRBJ1-4; D may be TRBD1 (6 bases). The germline V and J ends were trimmed by 5 bases and 7 bases, with 17 bases remaining between them. CDR3 length: 15 residues. The CDR3, as DNA: TGTGCCAGCAGTCCGAACAGGGCCCGGAGTGAAAAACTGTTTTTT. Translated: CASSPNRARSEKLFF.

In this sample, this clonotype turned up a few times. The chain employs TRBV6-1 and TRBJ1-1, with 9 bases that match TRBD1. CDR3 length: 14 residues. Germline lookup yields CDR1 MNHNS and CDR2 SASEGT. The V segment lost 5 bases and the J segment 4 bases; nucleotides outside the gene matches: 5. The CDR3 loop reads CASSWTGEGTEAFF. The CDR3 DNA follows: TGTGCCAGCAGTTGGACAGGGGAAGGCACTGAAGCTTTCTTT.

The gene calls are TRBV4-1 and TRBJ1-1; no definite D call. Germline values: CDR1 MGHRA, CDR2 YSYEKL. CDR3 size: 13 residues. V was trimmed by 4 bases and J by 4 bases, leaving 10 bases between them. CDR3 region: CASSLTLGTEAFF. CDR3 sequence (DNA): TGCGCCAGCAGCCTGACCTTGGGCACTGAAGCTTTCTTT.

The genes are TRBV27 and TRBJ1-2; D is unresolved. Trimming cost V 5 bases and J 6 bases, with 10 bases left between them. Looked up from germline, CDR1 is MNHEY and CDR2 is SMNVEV (reference sequence). The CDR3 spans 12 residues. The DNA for the CDR3 is TGTGCCAGCAGTACGGGGTTCGATGGCTACACCTTC. It codes for CASSTGFDGYTF.

This clonotype was detected a few times. The V call is TRBV14, the J call TRBJ1-1; TRBD1 matches at 7 bases. The CDR3 covers 18 residues. V shed 4 bases and J 5 bases; nucleotides not matched to a gene: 19. Germline CDR1 SGHDN, CDR2 FVKESK. The CDR3 sequence: CASSLRSPETGRETEAFF. For the CDR3, the DNA is TGTGCCAGCAGCCTTCGGAGCCCGGAGACAGGGCGGGAGACTGAAGCTTTCTTT.

This clonotype showed up many times. This chain links TRBV7-6 with TRBJ1-6, with a tentative D call TRBD1 (6 bases). Trimming left V 5 bases short and J 0 bases short, with 11 bases between. CDR3 length equals 16 residues. Germline V gene sequence: CDR1 SGHVS, CDR2 FNYEAQ. The CDR3 loop reads CASSQQGSSYNSPLHF. Written as DNA, the CDR3 is TGTGCCAGCAGCCAACAGGGATCCTCCTATAATTCACCCCTCCACTTT. Full variable domain (missing parts from reference TRBV7-6 and TRBJ1-6): GAGVSQSPRYKVTKRGQDVALRCDPISGHVSLYWYRQALGQGPEFLTYFNYEAQQDKSGLPNDRFSAERPEGSISTLTIQRTEQRDSAMYRCASSQQGSSYNSPLHFGNGTRLTVT.

The table lists this clonotype with many counts. The CDR3 reads CASSQGTGMAYEQYF. The CDR3 coding sequence is TGCGCCAGCAGCCAAGGGACAGGGATGGCCTACGAGCAGTACTTC. The V call is TRBV4-3, the J call TRBJ2-7, with 8 nucleotides matching TRBD1. The CDR3 has 15 residues. After removal of 1 base from V and 2 bases from J, the junction contained 4 bases not matched to a gene. The germline gives CDR1 LGHNA, CDR2 YSLEER.

This clonotype has more than one count but fewer than ten. V usage is TRBV7-2 and J usage is TRBJ2-1; possibly TRBD2 for D (5 bases). The CDR3 is 14 residues long. Germline V lookup: CDR1 SGHTA, CDR2 FQGNSA. Trimming shortened V by 6 bases and J by 3 bases, and 12 bases separated the two germline ends. The CDR3 protein is CASSPDLYYNEQFF. The CDR3 bases are TGTGCCAGCAGTCCGGACTTATACTACAATGAGCAGTTCTTC. The full variable domain, its missing parts supplied by reference TRBV7-2 and TRBJ2-1, is GAGVSQSPSNKVTEKGKDVELRCDPISGHTALYWYRQSLGQGLEFLIYFQGNSAPDKSGLPSDRFSAERTGGSVSTLTIQRTQQEDSAVYLCASSPDLYYNEQFFGPGTRLTVL.

This sequence joins TRBV19 and TRBJ1-1; no firm D call. CDR3 length: 12 residues. Germline CDR1 and CDR2: LNHDA and SQIVND (reference sequence). V gave up 11 bases and J gave up 2 bases, with 12 bases separating them. This CDR3 reads CASKEGNTEAFF. In nucleotides, the CDR3 is TGTGCCTCCAAGGAAGGTAACACTGAAGCTTTCTTT.

This chain connects TRBV4-2 to TRBJ1-2, with 7 positions matching TRBD1. Germline trimming cut 1 base from V and 2 bases from J; bases unmatched to any gene: 4. The germline V gene encodes CDR1 LGHNA and CDR2 YNFKEQ. CDR3 length equals 15 residues. The CDR3, as DNA: TGTGCCAGCAGCCAAGGGGACAGTGCAAACTATGGCTACACCTTC. Amino acid sequence: CASSQGDSANYGYTF.

The chain couples TRBV6-1 to TRBJ2-7; D not resolved. CDR1 MNHNS and CDR2 SASEGT come from the germline V gene. There are 14 residues in the CDR3. Trimming stripped 5 bases from V and 0 bases from J, with 11 bases between. In DNA, the CDR3 is TGTGCCAGCAGTAAAATAAGCACCTCCTACGAGCAGTACTTC. Its protein is CASSKISTSYEQYF.

In its sample, this clonotype was seen a few times. The chain uses TRBV7-9 and TRBJ1-3, with unresolved D. The CDR3 length is 17 residues. The V end lost 4 bases, the J end lost 0 bases, and 16 bases lay between the germline ends. Germline CDR1 SEHNR, CDR2 FQNEAQ (reference sequence). The CDR3: CASSSSSGPHSGNTIYF. The CDR3 nucleotides read TGTGCCAGCAGCTCCTCGTCCGGGCCACACTCTGGAAACACCATATATTTT. Complete variable domain (other parts from reference TRBV7-9 and TRBJ1-3): DTGVSQNPRHKITKRGQNVTFRCDPISEHNRLYWYRQTLGQGPEFLTYFQNEAQLEKSRLLSDRFSAERPKGSFSTLEIQRTEQGDSAMYLCASSSSSGPHSGNTIYFGEGSWLTVV.

The V and J genes are TRBV7-9 and TRBJ2-2, with D uncertain. Trimming cost V 8 bases and J 5 bases, with 3 bases left between them. The CDR3 contains 10 residues. Germline loops: CDR1 SEHNR, CDR2 FQNEAQ (reference sequence). The CDR3 region is CASGTGELFF. In DNA form, the CDR3 reads TGTGCCAGCGGAACCGGGGAGCTGTTTTTT.

CDR3 loop: CASSQAATGVTDTQYF. The CDR3 region has the DNA TGTGCCAGCAGCCAAGCCGCCACAGGGGTCACAGATACGCAGTATTTT. The J gene is TRBJ2-3, the V gene TRBV14, with 7 bases fitting TRBD1. The CDR3 sequence is 16 residues long. The germline V gene has CDR1 SGHDN and CDR2 FVKESK. V dropped 1 base and J dropped 2; count of bases not matched to a gene: 6.

The rearrangement joins TRBV7-9 to TRBJ1-1; D is unresolved. The V end was cut by 8 bases, the J end by 7 bases, with 20 bases between. This CDR3 is built from 14 residues. Per the germline V gene, CDR1 is SEHNR and CDR2 is FQNEAQ (reference sequence). The CDR3 bases are TGTGCCAGCCTAGATTTCGAAGGCAGCCTTGAAGCTTTCTTT. It is translated as CASLDFEGSLEAFF.

This clonotype was seen more than once but under ten times. The chain carries TRBV7-6 and TRBJ1-1, with 9 bases aligning to TRBD1. There are 16 residues in the CDR3. Trimming cost V 5 bases and J 5 bases; bases outside gene matches: 12. Germline values: CDR1 SGHVS, CDR2 FNYEAQ. DNA of the CDR3: TGTGCCAGCAGCCACAGGAGGGAGACAGGGGGGACTGAAGCTTTCTTT. Protein product: CASSHRRETGGTEAFF.

The chain recombines TRBV7-3 with TRBJ1-4; no clear D gene. The CDR3 covers 13 residues. From germline, CDR1 is SGHTA and CDR2 FQGTGA. Trimming removed 5 bases from V and 5 bases from J, with 9 bases in between. The CDR3 DNA reads as TGTGCCAGCAGCGCCTTCATAAATGAAAAACTGTTTTTT. This translates into CASSAFINEKLFF. The variable domain in full, completed from reference TRBV7-3 and TRBJ1-4, reads GAGVSQTPSNKVTEKGKYVELRCDPISGHTALYWYRQSLGQGPEFLIYFQGTGAADDSGLPNDRFFAVRPEGSVSTLKIQRTERGDSAVYLCASSAFINEKLFFGSGTQLSVL.

This clonotype was seen a handful of times. The chain employs TRBV5-1 and TRBJ1-2, with 7 bases aligning to TRBD1. Germline V gene lookup returns CDR1 SGHRS and CDR2 YFSETQ. J gave up 6 bases and V 4 bases, and 9 bases lay outside the gene matches. The CDR3 runs 14 residues. The CDR3 region has the DNA TGCGCCAGCAGCATCCCCGGGACAGAGGATGGCTACACCTTC. This codes for CASSIPGTEDGYTF.

This clonotype has only a few counts. This rearrangement joins TRBV12-3 or TRBV12-4 to TRBJ1-1; unclear D gene. The CDR3 length is 14 residues. V lost 5 bases and J lost 0, with 10 bases in between. The CDR3 is CASSPNPVNTEAFF. DNA of the CDR3: TGTGCCAGCAGTCCTAACCCCGTGAACACTGAAGCTTTCTTT.

The chain has TRBV20-1 and TRBJ1-1; D not resolved. V was cut by 6 bases and J by 4 bases, with 21 bases left in between. Germline CDR1 and CDR2: DFQATT and SNEGSKA (reference sequence). This CDR3 has 15 residues. This CDR3 is CSADQSLASSTEAFF. DNA of the CDR3: TGCAGTGCCGACCAAAGTCTTGCCAGTTCCACTGAAGCTTTCTTT.

This clonotype was found a few times. The chain is built from TRBV6-2 or TRBV6-3 and TRBJ1-5; D call uncertain. Trimming took 6 bases from V and 5 from J, leaving 8 bases between them. CDR1 and CDR2 from the germline V gene are MNHEY and SVGEGT. The CDR3 totals 12 residues. The CDR3 nucleotides are TGTGCCAGCAGGACCACGGATCAGCCCCAGCATTTT. It specifies CASRTTDQPQHF.